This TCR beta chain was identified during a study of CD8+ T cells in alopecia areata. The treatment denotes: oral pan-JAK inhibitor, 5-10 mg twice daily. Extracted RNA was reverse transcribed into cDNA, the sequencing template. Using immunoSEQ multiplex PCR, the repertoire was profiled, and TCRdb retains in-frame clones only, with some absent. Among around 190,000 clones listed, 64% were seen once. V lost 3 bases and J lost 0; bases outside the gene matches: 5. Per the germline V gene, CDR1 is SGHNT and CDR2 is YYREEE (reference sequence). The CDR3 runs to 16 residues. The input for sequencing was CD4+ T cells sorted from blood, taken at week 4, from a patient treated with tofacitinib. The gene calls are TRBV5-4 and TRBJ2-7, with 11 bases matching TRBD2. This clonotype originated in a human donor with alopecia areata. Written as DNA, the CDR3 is TGTGCCAGCAGCTCGGGGACTAGCGGAAGCTCCTACGAGCAGTACTTC. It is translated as CASSSGTSGSSYEQYF.